This record concerns one T cell receptor (beta chain) sequence. Researchers prepared the TCRbeta library using unique molecular identifiers, the study reports. TCRdb analysed the PCR reads with MiXCR anew, one entry per CDR3 protein. The sample consists of some 520,000 distinct CDR3 sequences, about 31% of them appearing once. This entry is derived from a study of T-cell reconstitution after alpha-beta-depleted transplantation in children. Trimming cost V 0 bases and J 4 bases, with 18 bases left between them. This CDR3 region has 16 residues. Germline CDR1 DFQATT, CDR2 SNEGSKA (reference sequence). Sequences were derived from PBMCs from the stem cell graft donor, sampled from the stem cell graft. J is TRBJ1-2 and V is TRBV20-1; D is ambiguous. This receptor was identified in a human donor who donated a stem cell graft to a child with aplastic anemia. CDR3 nucleotides: TGCAGTGCTAGAGACGCCGGTCCGAAGATGACCTATGGCTACACCTTC. Translating it yields CSARDAGPKMTYGYTF.